Listed here is a single TCR beta chain. As yet, its antigen is unknown. Here immunoSEQ multiplex PCR was the method, and the copy in TCRdb shows in-frame clones only, minus some. The sample includes 98,000 or so clones, approximately 91% seen only once; the top ten take about 0.82%. Germline assignment: CDR1 SGHRS and CDR2 YFSETQ. The CDR3 is 15 residues long. V was cut by 3 bases and J by 2 bases, with 15 bases left in between. This record comes from a study of OX40 agonist ivuxolimab in advanced cancers. Study at large: Three dose-escalation patients had partial responses: one with hepatocellular carcinoma and two with cutaneous melanoma.

Findings and caveats of the study: Averaged across samples, CD8+ T cells carried more expanded clones than CD4+ did.

The sequence came from an adult with an advanced solid tumor such as melanoma, head and neck, liver or kidney cancer. The chain has TRBV5-1 and TRBJ2-7, with D uncertain. Source: CD4+ or CD8+ T cells sorted from blood, taken in a trial of the OX40 agonist ivuxolimab. Here the CDR3 reads CASSSPQAFTYEQYF. CDR3 in DNA: TGCGCCAGCAGCTCCCCGCAAGCGTTTACCTACGAGCAGTACTTC.